Following are 15 T cell receptor beta chains from one sample sequenced in a study of shared clonotypes between healthy human individuals. Generated by immunoSEQ multiplex PCR, the TCRdb table keeps only in-frame clones and is missing some. Of 2 million to 2.5 million clones listed, approximately 96% are singletons. The sample comprised naive CD4+ T cells sorted from blood. Subset noted: CD45RA+ positively selected. The receptors shown here come from a man between 18 and 35 years old in good health.

This clone was seen a handful of times. Other nucleotide sequences in the sample specify the same CDR3. The J gene is TRBJ1-2, the V gene TRBV5-1; no reliable D call. Trimming pared 0 bases from V and 1 base from J, leaving 4 bases between. CDR1 is SGHRS, CDR2 YFSETQ, per germline. This CDR3 has 13 amino acids. The CDR3 nucleotides read TGCGCCAGCAGCTTGGGGGGTAACTATGGCTACACCTTC. This sequence encodes CASSLGGNYGYTF.

This clone appeared a single time. The rearrangement joins TRBV5-1 to TRBJ2-3; no firm D call. Germline V CDR1 and CDR2: SGHRS, YFSETQ. Trimming left V 5 bases short and J 4 bases short, with 5 bases between. CDR3 length: 11 amino acids. This chain's CDR3 is CASRHADTQYF. The DNA of the CDR3 is TGCGCCAGCAGGCACGCAGATACGCAGTATTTT.

The V and J genes are TRBV7-2 and TRBJ2-1, with D maybe TRBD2 (6 bases). Germline V gene data show CDR1 as SGHTA and CDR2 as FQGNSA. Trimming shortened V by 5 bases and J by 3 bases, and 14 bases separated the two germline ends. The CDR3 has 15 amino acids. For the CDR3, the DNA is TGTGCCAGCAGCCCGACGGGCGGGAACTACAATGAGCAGTTCTTC. It codes for CASSPTGGNYNEQFF.

This rearrangement joins TRBV30 to TRBJ2-7, with D perhaps TRBD2 (6 bases). V was shortened by 3 bases and J by 2 bases, with 11 bases between the two germline ends. This CDR3 has 13 residues. The germline V gene encodes CDR1 GTSNPN and CDR2 SVGIG (reference sequence). In nucleotides, the CDR3 is TGTGCCTGGAGCGGGACTGGAACCTACGAGCAGTACTTC. It translates to CAWSGTGTYEQYF.

The count of this clone is one. The chain carries TRBV5-1 and TRBJ1-3, with 10 bases fitting TRBD1. In germline, CDR1 is SGHRS, CDR2 YFSETQ. The CDR3 length is 17 residues. V shed 0 bases and J 3 bases; nucleotides not matched to a gene: 6. The DNA for the CDR3 is TGCGCCAGCAGCTTGGGCCCCGGGACAGGGGTTGGAAACACCATATATTTT. Its translation is CASSLGPGTGVGNTIYF.

This chain links TRBV6-5 with TRBJ1-1, with 8 bases lining up with TRBD1. Trimming cost V 5 bases and J 1 base; bases outside gene matches: 6. Germline loops: CDR1 MNHEY, CDR2 SVGAGI. The CDR3 totals 15 residues. CDR3 amino acids: CASSTGGLGNTEAFF. In DNA form, the CDR3 reads TGTGCCAGCAGTACAGGGGGTCTTGGGAACACTGAAGCTTTCTTT.

The chain links TRBV9 to TRBJ2-5, with 11 nucleotides matching TRBD1. This CDR3 has 14 residues. V was pared by 4 bases and J by 4 bases, with 3 bases of the junction left unmatched. The germline V gene has CDR1 SGDLS and CDR2 YYNGEE. The CDR3 loop reads CASSWGTGGETQYF. CDR3 bases: TGTGCCAGCAGCTGGGGGACAGGGGGAGAGACCCAGTACTTC.

Regarding this clone: The sample holds other DNA sequences that translate to the same CDR3. The chain combines TRBV2 with TRBJ1-1, with D possibly being TRBD1 (6 bases). Between the trimmed V and J ends, which lost 5 bases and 0 bases, there was a span of 10 bases. The CDR3 is made up of 14 amino acids. Germline CDR1 and CDR2: SNHLY and FYNNEI. Here the CDR3 reads CASSLTGLNTEAFF. In DNA form, the CDR3 reads TGTGCCAGCAGTCTTACAGGGCTGAACACTGAAGCTTTCTTT.

This chain connects TRBV7-9 to TRBJ1-1; no clear D gene. In germline, CDR1 is SEHNR, CDR2 FQNEAQ (reference sequence). This CDR3 has 11 residues. With 8 bases removed from V and 5 bases from J, the gap between germline ends came to 9 bases. CDR3 residues: CASLRETEAFF. The CDR3 DNA follows: TGTGCCAGCCTTAGGGAAACTGAAGCTTTCTTT.

The J gene is TRBJ2-3, the V gene TRBV11-1; D is unresolved. Trimming pared 2 bases from V and 2 bases from J, leaving 8 bases between. Germline V gene sequence: CDR1 SGHAT, CDR2 FQDESV (reference sequence). This CDR3 region has 14 residues. The CDR3 nucleotides are TGTGCCAGCAGCTTACTTCCATACACAGATACGCAGTATTTT. It is translated as CASSLLPYTDTQYF.

The rearrangement uses TRBV11-2 and TRBJ2-1; unclear D gene. Per the germline V gene, CDR1 is SGHAT and CDR2 is FQNNGV. The CDR3 runs 17 residues. Trimming took off 5 bases at V and 0 bases at J, with 17 bases between the two ends. CDR3 region: CASSREPLVFSYNEQFF. The CDR3 DNA follows: TGTGCCAGCAGCCGAGAACCGCTAGTTTTCTCCTACAATGAGCAGTTCTTC.

The V and J genes are TRBV2 and TRBJ1-4; D is perhaps TRBD1 (6 bases). V dropped 5 bases and J dropped 1 base, with 11 bases sitting between them. The CDR3 contains 15 residues. Germline V gene sequence: CDR1 SNHLY, CDR2 FYNNEI. In DNA, the CDR3 is TGTGCCAGCAGTAAAGACAGGATAACTAATGAAAAACTGTTTTTT. This gives the protein CASSKDRITNEKLFF.

This chain joins TRBV11-2 and TRBJ2-1; 7 bases align to TRBD1. V was clipped by 5 bases and J by 4 bases; unmatched bases: 8. This CDR3 spans 15 amino acids. Germline values: CDR1 SGHAT, CDR2 FQNNGV. CDR3 in amino acids: CASSADRAPYNEQFF. The CDR3 DNA reads as TGTGCCAGCAGCGCCGACAGGGCCCCGTACAATGAGCAGTTCTTC.

This chain connects TRBV2 to TRBJ2-4; D remains unclear. The ends were cut back, 2 bases at V and 0 bases at J, with 8 bases in the middle. The CDR3 loop spans 15 amino acids. CDR1 and CDR2 from the germline V gene are SNHLY and FYNNEI. The CDR3 here is CASSEPGGAKNIQYF. The CDR3 region has the DNA TGTGCCAGCAGTGAACCCGGTGGAGCCAAAAACATTCAGTACTTC.

CDR3 bases: TGTGCCAGCAGTTACACCTGGCGAACCGGGGAGCTGTTTTTT. Translation: CASSYTWRTGELFF. V is TRBV6-5 and J is TRBJ2-2; no clear D gene. The CDR3 runs to 14 residues. Trimming removed 2 bases from V and 5 bases from J, with 9 bases in between. Germline-derived CDR1 and CDR2 are MNHEY and SVGAGI.